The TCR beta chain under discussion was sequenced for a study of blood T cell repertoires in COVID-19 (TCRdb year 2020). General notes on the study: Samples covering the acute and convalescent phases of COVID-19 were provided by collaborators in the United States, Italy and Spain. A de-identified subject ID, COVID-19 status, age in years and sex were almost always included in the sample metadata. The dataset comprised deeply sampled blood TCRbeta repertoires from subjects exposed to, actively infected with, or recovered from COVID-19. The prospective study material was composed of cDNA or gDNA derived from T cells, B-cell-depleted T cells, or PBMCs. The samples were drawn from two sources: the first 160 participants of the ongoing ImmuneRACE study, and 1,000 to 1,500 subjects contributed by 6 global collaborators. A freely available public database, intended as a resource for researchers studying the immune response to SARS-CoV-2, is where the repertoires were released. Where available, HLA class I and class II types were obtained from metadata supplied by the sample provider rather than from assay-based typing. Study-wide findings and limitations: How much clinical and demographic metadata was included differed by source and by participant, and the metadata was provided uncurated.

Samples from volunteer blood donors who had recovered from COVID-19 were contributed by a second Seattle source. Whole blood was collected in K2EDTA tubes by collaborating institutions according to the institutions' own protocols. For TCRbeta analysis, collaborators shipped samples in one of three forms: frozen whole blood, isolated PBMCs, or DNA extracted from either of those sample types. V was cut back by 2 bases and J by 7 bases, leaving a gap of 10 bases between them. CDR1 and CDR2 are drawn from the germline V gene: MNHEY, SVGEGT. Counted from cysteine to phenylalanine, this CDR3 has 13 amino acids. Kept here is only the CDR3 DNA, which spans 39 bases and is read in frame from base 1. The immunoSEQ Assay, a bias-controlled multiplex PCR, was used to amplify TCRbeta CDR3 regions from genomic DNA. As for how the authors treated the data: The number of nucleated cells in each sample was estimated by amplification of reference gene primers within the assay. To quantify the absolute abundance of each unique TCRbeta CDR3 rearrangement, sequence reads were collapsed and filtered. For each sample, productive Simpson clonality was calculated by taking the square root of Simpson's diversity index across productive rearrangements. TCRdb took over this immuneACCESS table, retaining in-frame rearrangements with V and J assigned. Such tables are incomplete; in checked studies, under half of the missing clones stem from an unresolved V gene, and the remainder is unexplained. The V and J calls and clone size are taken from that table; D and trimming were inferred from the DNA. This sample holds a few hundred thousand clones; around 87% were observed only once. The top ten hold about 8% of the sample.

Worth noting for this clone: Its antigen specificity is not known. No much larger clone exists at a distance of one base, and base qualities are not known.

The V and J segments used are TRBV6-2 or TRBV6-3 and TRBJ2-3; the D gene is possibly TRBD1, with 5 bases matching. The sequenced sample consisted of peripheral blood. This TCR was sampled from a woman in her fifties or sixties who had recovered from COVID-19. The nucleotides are TGTGCCAGCAGTTACAGGGGTGGAAATACGCAGTATTTT. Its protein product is CASSYRGGNTQYF.